A single sample is the source of the 11 T cell receptor beta chains below, sequenced in a study of T cells in Graves' hyperthyroidism and ophthalmopathy. Template material for amplifying TCR beta CDR3 regions consisted of RNA transcripts. An initial round of RT-PCR targeting the TCR CDR3 relied on the HTBI primer set. TCRdb reprocessed the multiplex PCR reads via MiXCR and lists one record per CDR3 protein. The sample lists about 400,000 distinct CDR3 sequences; less than 20% were seen once. The sample taken for sequencing was blood. Every receptor here comes from a woman aged 18-29 years with Graves' hyperthyroidism.

The chain joins TRBV10-2 to TRBJ2-1; 12 bases match TRBD2. This CDR3 region has 13 residues. After removal of 6 bases from V and 7 bases from J, the junction contained 1 base not matched to a gene. Germline assignment: CDR1 WSHSY and CDR2 SAAADI. The CDR3 sequence: CASRLAGGNEQFF. The CDR3 DNA follows: TGCGCCAGCAGACTAGCGGGAGGTAATGAGCAGTTCTTC.

Ten or more counts support this clonotype. V usage is TRBV7-2 and J usage is TRBJ1-5; tentative D call: TRBD1 (6 bases). This CDR3 has 15 amino acids. Trimming removed 4 bases at V and 7 bases at J, with 17 bases between. Germline V lookup: CDR1 SGHTA, CDR2 FQGNSA. In DNA form, the CDR3 reads TGTGCCAGCAGCTCCTCGTGGGGGGCTGGGCAGCCCCAGCATTTT. Protein: CASSSSWGAGQPQHF.

The chain carries TRBV14 and TRBJ2-2; the D gene is possibly TRBD1 (6 bases). Germline CDR1 SGHDN, CDR2 FVKESK. V was cut by 3 bases and J by 7 bases, with 21 bases left in between. The CDR3 loop spans 17 amino acids. The CDR3 sequence is CASSHKMDSSSVGELFF. The CDR3 DNA follows: TGTGCCAGCAGCCATAAAATGGACAGTTCCAGCGTCGGGGAGCTGTTTTTT.

This clonotype was picked up many times. The chain employs TRBV20-1 and TRBJ1-6; 7 bases match TRBD1. V trimming: 4 bases; J trimming: 5 bases; junction bases outside the gene matches: 8. The CDR3 is 15 residues long. Germline V gene data show CDR1 as DFQATT and CDR2 as SNEGSKA (reference sequence). CDR3 in amino acids: CSAKDRRANNSPLHF. In DNA form, the CDR3 reads TGCAGTGCTAAGGACAGGCGAGCAAATAATTCACCCCTCCACTTT.

This clonotype has only a few counts. The chain is built from TRBV28 and TRBJ2-5, with a possible D match to TRBD2 (6 bases). The V gene's germline CDR1 is MDHEN and CDR2 SYDVKM. V was clipped by 8 bases and J by 5 bases, with 12 bases between them. This CDR3 is built from 12 residues. The DNA for the CDR3 is TGTGCCAGCGCGGGGCCGGAGGAGACCCAGTACTTC. As protein: CASAGPEETQYF.

This clonotype appeared many times. The genes are TRBV20-1 and TRBJ1-1; D is undetermined. The CDR3 runs to 12 residues. V was trimmed by 5 bases and J by 1 base, leaving 8 bases between them. From germline, CDR1 is DFQATT and CDR2 SNEGSKA (reference sequence). In DNA, the CDR3 is TGCAGTGCTTACCAGGAGAACACTGAAGCTTTCTTT. It translates to CSAYQENTEAFF.

This clonotype came up many times. This chain connects TRBV29-1 to TRBJ1-2, with D tentatively TRBD1 (6 bases). The V end lost 4 bases, the J end lost 4 bases, and 13 bases lay between the germline ends. Per germline, CDR1 SQVTM and CDR2 ANQGSEA. The CDR3 sequence is 13 residues long. The CDR3 protein is CSVVRRGAYGYTF. CDR3 nucleotides: TGCAGCGTTGTTCGACGGGGGGCCTATGGCTACACCTTC.

This chain connects TRBV24-1 to TRBJ2-3, with D perhaps matching TRBD2 (6 bases). CDR1 is KGHDR, CDR2 SFDVKD, per germline. The CDR3 length is 18 residues. V lost 1 base, J lost 2 bases, and 18 bases lay in between. The CDR3 is CATSDLRGGMGSTDTQYF. Written as DNA, the CDR3 is TGTGCCACCAGTGATTTACGAGGCGGGATGGGCTCCACAGATACGCAGTATTTT.

The sample holds a few counts of this clonotype. The V call is TRBV18, the J call TRBJ2-7, with a weak D call TRBD1 (6 bases). V was pared by 3 bases and J by 3 bases, with 9 bases between. Per the germline V gene, CDR1 is KGHSH and CDR2 is LQKENI. This CDR3 has 13 residues. The DNA of the CDR3 is TGTGCCAGCTCACCCGGGACATTCTACGAGCAGTACTTC. Protein sequence: CASSPGTFYEQYF. Supplemented by reference TRBV18 and TRBJ2-7, the full variable domain reads NAGVMQNPRHLVRRRGQEARLRCSPMKGHSHVYWYRQLPEEGLKFMVYLQKENIIDESGMPKERFSAEFPKEGPSILRIQQVVRGDSAAYFCASSPGTFYEQYFGPGTRLTVT.

Ten or more counts support this clonotype. The J gene is TRBJ2-1, the V gene TRBV11-2; D is unresolved. Germline loops: CDR1 SGHAT, CDR2 FQNNGV. CDR3 size: 14 residues. Trimming pared 4 bases from V and 9 bases from J, leaving 16 bases between. DNA for the CDR3: TGTGCCAGCAGCTCACCGAGACGGGTGATTGAGCAGTTCTTC. This gives the protein CASSSPRRVIEQFF.

This clonotype has a count of ten or more. The chain links TRBV7-8 to TRBJ2-7; weak D call: TRBD1 (5 bases). V was clipped by 1 base and J by 2 bases, with 15 bases between them. From germline, CDR1 is SGHVS and CDR2 FQNEAQ. CDR3 size: 16 residues. The chain's CDR3 is CASSLGRTPTPYEQYF. For the CDR3, the DNA is TGTGCCAGCAGCTTAGGTCGGACACCTACTCCCTACGAGCAGTACTTC.